Listed here are 30 T cell receptor beta chains from one sample, sequenced in a study of beta chain features in type 1 diabetes. Study-level results: Among all four CD4+ subsets, Type 1 diabetes patients had TCRB CDR3s that were moderately but significantly shorter.

These receptors are not linked to any known antigen. Of the isolated RNA, all was reverse transcribed, and so the sequenced material was expressed TCRB transcripts. This table comes from immunoSEQ multiplex PCR, and its TCRdb copy is limited to in-frame clones, with some not included. The sample includes 200,000 to 250,000 clones, 15% to 20% of them seen just once. The sample comprised naive CD4+ T cells from blood. The receptors here all came from a man aged 25-40 years with type 1 diabetes.

This clone has only a few counts. The chain links TRBV7-9 to TRBJ2-1; 7 bases agree with TRBD2. The CDR3 extends over 16 amino acids. CDR1 is SEHNR, CDR2 FQNEAQ, per germline (reference sequence). The J segment lost 9 bases and the V segment lost 5 bases, leaving 16 bases of the junction unmatched. For the CDR3, the DNA is TGTGCCAGCAGCCCAGATATGGGCGGGAGAGGGAGTGAGCAGTTCTTC. Protein sequence: CASSPDMGGRGSEQFF.

The genes are TRBV4-1 and TRBJ2-3; D remains ambiguous. The length of the CDR3 is 16 residues. Germline CDR1 is MGHRA and CDR2 is YSYEKL. The germline V and J ends were trimmed by 4 bases and 0 bases, with 14 bases remaining between them. The CDR3 DNA follows: TGCGCCAGCAGCCTTGTATGGGGAACTAGCACAGATACGCAGTATTTT. As protein: CASSLVWGTSTDTQYF.

The gene calls are TRBV27 and TRBJ2-3; D is possibly TRBD1 or TRBD2 (5 bases each). The CDR3 loop spans 15 amino acids. The V end was cut by 4 bases, the J end by 4 bases, with 15 bases between. Germline CDR1 reads MNHEY; CDR2 reads SMNVEV (reference sequence). The CDR3 is CASSYEGLGADTQYF. The CDR3 DNA sequence: TGTGCCAGCAGTTACGAGGGCCTGGGGGCAGATACGCAGTATTTT.

A few counts support this clone. The rearrangement uses TRBV18 and TRBJ2-3; no clear D gene. This CDR3 has 14 amino acids. V was pared by 4 bases and J by 1 base, with 9 bases between. Germline V gives CDR1 KGHSH, CDR2 LQKENI. CDR3 nucleotide sequence: TGTGCCAGCTCACTCCTGGATGGCACAGATACGCAGTATTTT. Translation: CASSLLDGTDTQYF.

This clone was found a few times. The rearrangement links TRBV29-1 to TRBJ2-5; TRBD2 is a possible D gene (6 bases). Germline loops: CDR1 SQVTM, CDR2 ANQGSEA. There are 14 residues in the CDR3. With 2 bases removed from V and 11 bases from J, the gap between germline ends came to 21 bases. This CDR3 reads CSVESSASGGKQYF. In DNA form, the CDR3 reads TGCAGCGTTGAAAGCTCCGCGTCAGGAGGGAAGCAGTACTTC.

The chain has TRBV27 and TRBJ1-2; 9 bases are shared with TRBD1. The CDR3 has 13 residues. Germline V gene lookup returns CDR1 MNHEY and CDR2 SMNVEV (reference sequence). V lost 7 bases and J lost 8; bases outside the gene matches: 8. As DNA, the CDR3 is TGTGCCAGCACACAACAGGGGGCACGAGGCTACACCTTC. This encodes CASTQQGARGYTF.

This clone occurred a few times. The rearrangement joins TRBV7-6 to TRBJ2-1; D is perhaps TRBD1 (6 bases). The germline V gene has CDR1 SGHVS and CDR2 FNYEAQ. The length of the CDR3 is 14 residues. V was clipped by 1 base and J by 6 bases, with 10 bases between them. In DNA, the CDR3 is TGTGCCAGCAGCTTAGATAGGACAGCCAATGAGCAGTTCTTC. This codes for CASSLDRTANEQFF.

This clone has just a few counts. This chain connects TRBV7-2 to TRBJ2-5, with TRBD1 matching over 8 bases. CDR1 is SGHTA and CDR2 is FQGNSA in the germline V gene. J lost 5 bases, V lost 2 bases, and 10 bases had no gene match. The CDR3 loop spans 16 amino acids. The CDR3 sequence: CASSLRQGAIGETQYF. CDR3 nucleotides: TGTGCCAGCAGCTTACGGCAGGGGGCGATTGGTGAGACCCAGTACTTC.

The chain links TRBV7-9 to TRBJ2-4, with D possibly matching TRBD1 (5 bases). The length of the CDR3 is 12 residues. Germline loops: CDR1 SEHNR, CDR2 FQNEAQ (reference sequence). With 2 bases removed from V and 15 bases from J, the gap between germline ends came to 14 bases. The CDR3 nucleotides are TGTGCCAGCAGCTTATACCAAGGGGATCGGTACTTC. Residues: CASSLYQGDRYF.

This clone was detected a few times. V and J are TRBV29-1 and TRBJ2-1, with D possibly matching TRBD1 (8 bases). The CDR3 totals 14 residues. Germline CDR1 and CDR2: SQVTM and ANQGSEA. The V gene lost 8 bases and the J gene lost 7 bases, with 21 bases spanning the gap. CDR3 DNA sequence: TGCAGCACATTGACAGGGGAGGGAAGGAATGAGCAGTTCTTC. Its protein product is CSTLTGEGRNEQFF.

This clone was counted only a few times. The J gene is TRBJ2-7, the V gene TRBV2, with TRBD1 matching 7 bases. The CDR3 covers 14 residues. J gave up 0 bases and V 2 bases, and 1 base lay outside the gene matches. CDR1 and CDR2 from the germline V gene are SNHLY and FYNNEI. CDR3 coding DNA: TGTGCCAGCAGTGAACAGGGGGTCTCCTACGAGCAGTACTTC. Translation: CASSEQGVSYEQYF.

The V call is TRBV30, the J call TRBJ2-7, with D perhaps TRBD1 or TRBD2 (6 bases each). CDR3 size: 12 residues. The ends were cut back, 3 bases at V and 6 bases at J, with 12 bases in the middle. From germline, CDR1 is GTSNPN and CDR2 SVGIG (reference sequence). In nucleotides, the CDR3 is TGTGCCTGGAGCTTACAGGGAGGCGAGCAGTACTTC. Protein product: CAWSLQGGEQYF.

The chain couples TRBV7-2 to TRBJ2-3; tentative D call: TRBD2 (5 bases). With 5 bases removed from V and 8 bases from J, the gap between germline ends came to 11 bases. CDR1 and CDR2 from the germline V gene are SGHTA and FQGNSA. There are 12 residues in the CDR3. CDR3 DNA sequence: TGTGCCAGCAGCCCGTTACGGGGTACGCAGTATTTT. This encodes CASSPLRGTQYF.

The J gene is TRBJ2-7, the V gene TRBV28, with D possibly being TRBD1 (5 bases). Germline V CDR1 and CDR2: MDHEN, SYDVKM. The CDR3 sequence is 13 residues long. The V end lost 4 bases, the J end lost 4 bases, and 11 bases lay between the germline ends. CDR3 sequence reads: CASSSTDRYEQYF. The CDR3 DNA sequence: TGTGCCAGCAGTTCGACAGATCGATACGAGCAGTACTTC.

This clone was observed a handful of times. The chain couples TRBV4-1 to TRBJ2-5, with 11 bases matching TRBD2. With 4 bases clipped from V and 2 bases from J, the junction kept 18 bases outside the gene matches. Germline assignment: CDR1 MGHRA and CDR2 YSYEKL. This CDR3 is 20 amino acids long. CDR3 DNA: TGCGCCAGCAGCCGGCTAGGGGGAAGGATCCTAGCGGGAGGACAAGAGACCCAGTACTTC. It specifies CASSRLGGRILAGGQETQYF.

This clone was seen only a few times. V gene TRBV29-1 combines with J gene TRBJ2-1; 8 nucleotides line up with TRBD2. Germline V lookup: CDR1 SQVTM, CDR2 ANQGSEA. The CDR3 has 17 amino acids. V was clipped by 4 bases and J by 1 base; unmatched bases: 12. The CDR3 sequence is CSVAQGSGGRSYNEQFF. CDR3 in DNA: TGCAGCGTTGCGCAGGGATCGGGCGGGAGGTCCTACAATGAGCAGTTCTTC.

The chain combines TRBV30 with TRBJ1-4; D remains ambiguous. Germline lookup yields CDR1 GTSNPN and CDR2 SVGIG (reference sequence). CDR3 length: 14 amino acids. Deletions cut 3 bases from V and 2 bases from J, with 10 bases between. DNA of the CDR3: TGTGCCTGGAGAAGTGGGATTACTAATGAAAAACTGTTTTTT. It codes for CAWRSGITNEKLFF.

This clone was picked up a small number of times. The chain has TRBV25-1 and TRBJ2-5; D gene unclear. The CDR3 is 14 amino acids. Between the trimmed V and J ends, which lost 6 bases and 2 bases, there was a span of 13 bases. Germline-derived CDR1 and CDR2 are MGHDK and SYGVNS. The CDR3 nucleotides read TGTGCCAGCAGCATCGAGTTAAATCAAGAGACCCAGTACTTC. Protein sequence: CASSIELNQETQYF.

The J gene is TRBJ1-4, the V gene TRBV30, with D hard to call. Germline V gene sequence: CDR1 GTSNPN, CDR2 SVGIG (reference sequence). This CDR3 region has 15 residues. Deletions cut 3 bases from V and 0 bases from J, with 11 bases between. DNA for the CDR3: TGTGCCTGGAGACAAGGATCAACAACTAATGAAAAACTGTTTTTT. Translation: CAWRQGSTTNEKLFF.

The chain recombines TRBV30 with TRBJ2-7; 8 bases line up with TRBD1. Per germline, CDR1 GTSNPN and CDR2 SVGIG (reference sequence). The V segment lost 5 bases and the J segment 1 base; nucleotides outside the gene matches: 7. The CDR3 is made up of 14 amino acids. In DNA, the CDR3 is TGTGCCTGGTCCCACCGGGACAGGTCCTACGAGCAGTACTTC. The encoded protein is CAWSHRDRSYEQYF.

This clone was found a few times. The chain is built from TRBV2 and TRBJ1-2; D might be TRBD1 (5 bases). The germline V gene has CDR1 SNHLY and CDR2 FYNNEI. The germline V and J ends were trimmed by 0 bases and 6 bases, with 8 bases remaining between them. The CDR3 loop spans 13 amino acids. The CDR3 sequence is CASSEAGVHGYTF. In DNA, the CDR3 is TGTGCCAGCAGTGAAGCAGGGGTTCATGGCTACACCTTC.

This clone turned up a few times. This chain connects TRBV11-2 to TRBJ2-1; D may be TRBD1 (6 bases). V was cut by 11 bases and J by 5 bases, with 13 bases left in between. The CDR3 spans 12 residues. Germline-derived CDR1 and CDR2 are SGHAT and FQNNGV. The CDR3 bases are TGTGCCTCACACAGGGACCACAATGAGCAGTTCTTC. Its translation: CASHRDHNEQFF.

In this sample, this clone turned up a few times. V is TRBV27 and J is TRBJ1-1; D unresolved. CDR1 and CDR2 from the germline V gene are MNHEY and SMNVEV (reference sequence). This CDR3 has 14 residues. Trimming left V 7 bases short and J 2 bases short, with 14 bases between. The CDR3 nucleotides read TGTGCCAGCATGCCTTCCGCTCCCAACACTGAAGCTTTCTTT. Encoded protein: CASMPSAPNTEAFF.

This clone has only a few counts. The chain recombines TRBV30 with TRBJ2-7; 8 bases are a match to TRBD2. The trim removed 5 bases at V and 4 bases at J, leaving 4 bases unmatched. Germline CDR1 reads GTSNPN; CDR2 reads SVGIG (reference sequence). The length of the CDR3 is 12 residues. CDR3 residues: CAWCTSGYEQYF. The CDR3 DNA follows: TGTGCCTGGTGTACTAGCGGTTACGAGCAGTACTTC.

This clone was observed a handful of times. This CDR3 is CSVDVPGLNTDTQYF. DNA for the CDR3: TGCAGCGTTGACGTGCCGGGACTGAACACAGATACGCAGTATTTT. The rearrangement uses TRBV29-1 and TRBJ2-3; perhaps TRBD2 as D (6 bases). V dropped 3 bases and J dropped 2 bases, with 15 bases sitting between them. CDR1 is SQVTM, CDR2 ANQGSEA, per germline. The CDR3 contains 15 residues.

The V gene is TRBV15, the J gene TRBJ1-2, with unresolved D. CDR1 is LNHNV and CDR2 is YYDKDF in the germline V gene (reference sequence). This CDR3 has 13 residues. Trimming took off 0 bases at V and 13 bases at J, with 15 bases between the two ends. The CDR3 DNA reads as TGTGCCACCAGCAGAGATTACATGCGGGATCGCACCTTC. Protein: CATSRDYMRDRTF.

This clone showed up just a few times. The J gene is TRBJ1-2, the V gene TRBV7-9; 7 bases are shared with TRBD1. The V and J ends lost 5 bases and 14 bases, in that order; junction bases with no gene match: 8. Germline CDR1 reads SEHNR; CDR2 reads FQNEAQ (reference sequence). This CDR3 region has 11 residues. CDR3 amino acids: CASSQGQIKTF. The CDR3 DNA follows: TGTGCCAGCAGCCAGGGACAGATCAAGACCTTC. The whole variable domain, remainder taken from reference TRBV7-9 and TRBJ1-2, is DTGVSQNPRHKITKRGQNVTFRCDPISEHNRLYWYRQTLGQGPEFLTYFQNEAQLEKSRLLSDRFSAERPKGSFSTLEIQRTEQGDSAMYLCASSQGQIKTFGSGTRLTVV.

The chain carries TRBV5-4 and TRBJ2-1; unclear D gene. Trimming shortened V by 4 bases and J by 2 bases, and 10 bases separated the two germline ends. This CDR3 comprises 14 residues. Germline V gene lookup returns CDR1 SGHNT and CDR2 YYREEE (reference sequence). This CDR3 reads CASSPRATYNEQFF. The CDR3 region has the DNA TGTGCCAGCAGCCCTAGGGCGACCTACAATGAGCAGTTCTTC.

This chain joins TRBV11-2 and TRBJ1-1; the D gene is possibly TRBD1 (5 bases). Germline CDR1 SGHAT, CDR2 FQNNGV. V was pared by 3 bases and J by 1 base, with 15 bases between. The CDR3 spans 16 residues. This CDR3 is CASSFYTQVPNTEAFF. CDR3 nucleotides: TGTGCCAGCAGCTTTTATACACAGGTACCGAACACTGAAGCTTTCTTT.

This clone has a handful of counts. CDR3 sequence: CASSVVFDGYTF. CDR3 nucleotide sequence: TGTGCCAGCAGCGTAGTTTTCGACGGCTACACCTTC. V and J are TRBV9 and TRBJ1-2; D is undetermined. Germline V gene lookup returns CDR1 SGDLS and CDR2 YYNGEE. V gave up 0 bases and J gave up 8 bases, with 8 bases separating them. The CDR3 is made up of 12 amino acids.